The clone carrying this T cell receptor (beta chain) appeared many times. Its antigen is unknown. Looked up from germline, CDR1 is MDHEN and CDR2 is SYDVKM. There are 11 residues in the CDR3. Trimming removed 4 bases from V and 6 bases from J, with 7 bases in between. TCRdb re-derived calls from the 5' RACE reads in MiXCR, one entry per CDR3 protein. The sample records 410,000 or so distinct CDR3 sequences, around 22% being singletons. The sample belongs to a study of T-cell memory formation after mild COVID-19. Study information: The TCR clusters were mostly specific to one donor.

Study results and limitations: What remained unconfirmed was the SARS-CoV-2 specificity of second-wave clones peaking on day 37. Several responding clones turned up in pre-infection memory, indicating that cross-reactive memory may have taken part. Clones that got smaller from day 15 to 85 had even CD4/CD8, while clones growing later tipped toward CD4+.

This receptor was obtained from an adult woman who had mild COVID-19 (a few samples of this study predate the infection). Cell type and time point are not known. The sample taken for sequencing was PBMCs or a T cell subset sorted from them (not recorded which). This chain connects TRBV28 to TRBJ2-7, with D perhaps matching TRBD1 (6 bases). The CDR3, as DNA: TGTGCCAGCAGTTACAGGGTCGAGCAGTACTTC. It specifies CASSYRVEQYF.